One sample yielded the 21 T cell receptor beta chains listed below, sequenced in a study of Tregs in tolerant kidney transplant recipients. The method was immunoSEQ multiplex PCR; TCRdb's version includes in-frame clones alone and lacks a portion of them. Listed are thousands of clones; about 5.2% falls within the top ten. Recipient PBMCs carried a CFSE label and met irradiated graft donor PBMCs for about six days before FACS sorting. What these receptors recognize is not known. The specimen was CD8+ T cells from blood cultured with allogeneic cells, collected before the transplant. These TCRs come from a human patient who received a combined kidney and bone marrow transplant.

The CDR3 protein is CSALGQESSYNSPLHF. The covered CDR3 bases are TGCAGTGCCCTGGGACAGGAAAGCTCCTATAATTCACCC. The chain links TRBV20-1 to TRBJ1-6, with 8 nucleotides matching TRBD1. With the read ending 3 residues before the CDR3 end, the germline J gene is used to fill in that end. With 6 bases clipped from V and 0 bases from J, the junction kept 7 bases outside the gene matches. Germline CDR1 and CDR2: DFQATT and SNEGSKA (reference sequence). The CDR3 sequence is 16 residues long.

The DNA read from the CDR3 is TGTGCCAGCAGCGTATTTACAGGGCTGAACAATTCACCC. It yields the protein CASSVFTGLNNSP. The entire CDR3 protein reads CASSVFTGLNNSPLHF. V gene TRBV7-8 combines with J gene TRBJ1-6; perhaps TRBD1 as D (6 bases). The read terminates 3 residues before the CDR3 end, so the remaining end is supplied by the germline J gene. Per the germline V gene, CDR1 is SGHVS and CDR2 is FQNEAQ. V was cut by 5 bases and J by 7 bases, with 18 bases left in between. The CDR3 has 16 amino acids. The full variable domain, in which reference TRBV7-8 and TRBJ1-6 provide the parts outside the CDR3, is GAGVSQSPRYKVAKRGQDVALRCDPISGHVSLFWYQQALGQGPEFLTYFQNEAQLDKSGLPSDRFFAERPEGSVSTLKIQRTQQEDSAVYLCASSVFTGLNNSPLHFGNGTRLTVT.

Points on this clone: The CDR3 is cut off 3 residues early in the read; its end comes from the germline J gene. The rearrangement joins TRBV18 to TRBJ2-3; TRBD2 aligns across 10 bases. The CDR3 is 16 residues long. Per germline, CDR1 KGHSH and CDR2 LQKENI. Unmatched junction bases numbered 3, after V lost 2 bases and J lost 1 base. The CDR3 reads CASSPWSGGGTDTQYF. The part of the CDR3 DNA that was read is TGTGCCAGCTCACCATGGAGCGGGGGGGGCACAGATACG.

The CDR3 bases that were read are TGTGCCAGCAGTCCCGGGACAGGCAATCAGCCC. It encodes CASSPGTGNQP. The whole CDR3 reads CASSPGTGNQPQHF. This chain connects TRBV28 to TRBJ1-5, with 7 bases aligning to TRBD1. The CDR3 extends 3 residues past the end of the read, so its final part is completed from the germline J gene. The CDR3 loop spans 14 amino acids. Germline CDR1 and CDR2: MDHEN and SYDVKM. Losses at the gene ends were 5 bases for V and 2 bases for J; bases not matched to a gene: 3.

About this clone: The sequenced fragment ends 3 residues before the CDR3 boundary, so the rest is inferred from the germline J gene. The rearrangement uses TRBV20-1 and TRBJ2-7; weak D call: TRBD1 (5 bases). Trimming took 6 bases from V and 1 from J, leaving 13 bases between them. CDR3 length: 13 amino acids. Looked up from germline, CDR1 is DFQATT and CDR2 is SNEGSKA (reference sequence). CDR3 DNA (partial): TGCAGTGCAAACCGCAGGGTTTCCTACGAG. The encoded protein is CSANRRVSYE. The CDR3 in full is CSANRRVSYEQYF.

Comment on this clone: One end of the junction does not line up with germline, which may come from a read error. The read is 3 residues too short to cover the CDR3 end, so that end is filled in from the germline J gene. This sequence joins TRBV14 and TRBJ2-2; TRBD2 matches at 11 bases. The CDR3 has 18 amino acids. Germline CDR1 SGHDN, CDR2 FVKESK. CDR3 DNA, as far as it was read: TGTGCCAGCAGCCAAGATGCTAGCGGGAGGACGAACACCGGGAAG. Its translation: CASSQDASGRTNTGK. The complete CDR3 sequence is CASSQDASGRTNTGKLFF.

On this clone itself: The read falls 3 residues short of the CDR3 end, and the missing part is taken from the germline J gene. The chain couples TRBV28 to TRBJ2-7, with D possibly TRBD1 on 5 matching bases. Trimming shortened V by 2 bases and J by 2 bases, and 10 bases separated the two germline ends. Germline V gene sequence: CDR1 MDHEN, CDR2 SYDVKM. The CDR3 extends over 14 amino acids. The CDR3 loop is CASSLRGITYEQYF. Incomplete CDR3 DNA: TGTGCCAGCAGTTTAAGGGGTATAACCTACGAG.

In regard to this clone: The CDR3 end lies 3 residues beyond the end of the read and is filled in from the germline J gene. V is TRBV29-1 and J is TRBJ1-2; a possible D gene is TRBD1 (5 bases). V was trimmed by 6 bases and J by 4 bases, leaving 15 bases between them. This CDR3 is 13 amino acids long. CDR1 is SQVTM and CDR2 is ANQGSEA in the germline V gene. The CDR3 protein is CSVPSWGGYGYTF. Partial CDR3 DNA: TGCAGCGTCCCAAGCTGGGGGGGCTATGGC.

Regarding this clone: The missing CDR3 end, 3 residues past where the read stops, is filled in from the germline J gene. The chain is built from TRBV6-1 and TRBJ2-3; D is uncertain. This CDR3 spans 16 amino acids. Germline CDR1 is MNHNS and CDR2 is SASEGT. V was trimmed by 2 bases and J by 0 bases, leaving 12 bases between them. The chain's CDR3 is CASSELRFSSTDTQYF. The DNA read from the CDR3 is TGTGCCAGCAGTGAATTGAGGTTCAGTAGCACAGATACG.

About this clone itself: The read finishes 3 residues shy of the CDR3 end, and the germline J gene is used to complete it. The V and J genes are TRBV16 and TRBJ2-3; maybe TRBD2 (6 bases). With 4 bases removed from V and 3 bases from J, the gap between germline ends came to 14 bases. This CDR3 spans 15 amino acids. Germline CDR1 KGHSY, CDR2 FQNENV. CDR3 residues: CASSPEVLATDTQYF. CDR3 bases read: TGTGCCAGCAGCCCTGAAGTACTAGCTACAGATACG. The full variable domain, completed using reference TRBV16 and TRBJ2-3, is GEEVAQTPKHLVRGEGQKAKLYCAPIKGHSYVFWYQQVLKNEFKFLISFQNENVFDETGMPKERFSAKCLPNSPCSLEIQATKLEDSAVYFCASSPEVLATDTQYFGPGTRLTVL.

Notes on this clone: The CDR3 end lies 3 residues beyond the end of the read and is filled in from the germline J gene. V usage is TRBV18 and J usage is TRBJ2-1; 11 bases align to TRBD2. Germline V CDR1 and CDR2: KGHSH, LQKENI. CDR3 length: 14 amino acids. V trimming: 6 bases; J trimming: 9 bases; junction bases outside the gene matches: 7. CDR3 bases read: TGTGCCAGCTCGGAACCCGGACTAGCGGGTGAG. It codes for CASSEPGLAGE. Given in full, the CDR3 is CASSEPGLAGEQFF.

This clone registers medium-sized (0.01 to 0.1%) by frequency. Coverage ceases 3 residues before the CDR3 finishes, and the germline J gene fills in the end. The genes are TRBV18 and TRBJ2-2; 9 bases fit TRBD2. The CDR3 length is 17 residues. V shed 4 bases, J shed 10 bases, and the junction held 16 bases outside the gene matches. Germline V CDR1 and CDR2: KGHSH, LQKENI. Incomplete CDR3 DNA: TGTGCCAGCTCACACCAGGCTAGCGGGACCCCTCGCGAGGAG. This codes for CASSHQASGTPREE. The entire CDR3 reads CASSHQASGTPREELFF. The whole variable domain, remainder taken from reference TRBV18 and TRBJ2-2, is NAGVMQNPRHLVRRRGQEARLRCSPMKGHSHVYWYRQLPEEGLKFMVYLQKENIIDESGMPKERFSAEFPKEGPSILRIQQVVRGDSAAYFCASSHQASGTPREELFFGEGSRLTVL.

Notes on this clone: From the germline J gene comes the end of the CDR3, since the read stops 3 residues before it. The chain recombines TRBV19 with TRBJ2-4; 7 bases match TRBD1. The CDR3 length is 15 residues. Germline CDR1 reads LNHDA; CDR2 reads SQIVND (reference sequence). With V trimmed by 4 bases and J by 1 base, 4 bases remained unmatched. The CDR3 loop is CASSRQGRAKNIQYF. CDR3 bases read: TGTGCCAGTAGTAGACAGGGAAGGGCCAAAAACATT.

As concerns this clone: The read ends 3 residues early relative to the CDR3; the germline J gene fills the gap. The chain links TRBV20-1 to TRBJ2-7; 9 bases line up with TRBD2. The CDR3 contains 13 residues. J was trimmed by 2 bases and V by 7 bases; bases with no gene match: 6. The germline V gene encodes CDR1 DFQATT and CDR2 SNEGSKA (reference sequence). Incomplete CDR3 DNA: TGCAGTGGTACGACTAGCGGACCCTACGAG. Its protein is CSGTTSGPYE. The complete CDR3 protein is CSGTTSGPYEQYF.

A note on this clone: The read stops 3 residues short of the end of the CDR3; the missing end is completed from the germline J gene. The genes are TRBV19 and TRBJ1-1; D not resolved. The CDR3 sequence is 15 residues long. Germline CDR1 reads LNHDA; CDR2 reads SQIVND (reference sequence). The V end lost 7 bases, the J end lost 0 bases, and 15 bases lay between the germline ends. The CDR3 here is CASTPSGVMNTEAFF. The part of the CDR3 DNA that was read is TGTGCCAGTACCCCGTCCGGGGTAATGAACACTGAA.

A word on this clone: The CDR3 goes on 3 residues after the read ends, and that part is filled in from the germline J gene. The V call is TRBV20-1, the J call TRBJ2-7; 8 bases map to TRBD1. The CDR3 consists of 13 residues. After removal of 1 base from V and 3 bases from J, the junction contained 2 bases not matched to a gene. In germline, CDR1 is DFQATT, CDR2 SNEGSKA (reference sequence). CDR3 DNA, as far as it was read: TGCAGTGCTAGAGGAGGACAGGGCTACGAG. Its protein product is CSARGGQGYE. The entire CDR3 protein is CSARGGQGYEQYF.

As to this clone: The read terminates 3 residues ahead of where the CDR3 ends, so the germline J gene completes it. This chain uses TRBV9 with TRBJ1-2; 8 nucleotides agree with TRBD1. Germline-derived CDR1 and CDR2 are SGDLS and YYNGEE. J lost 7 bases, V lost 3 bases, and 8 bases had no gene match. This CDR3 comprises 14 residues. The CDR3 is CASSASGQDLGYTF. The sequenced part of the CDR3 DNA is TGTGCCAGCAGCGCCTCGGGACAGGATCTTGGC.

This clone is classed as medium-sized by frequency. The read stops 3 residues short of the end of the CDR3; the missing end is completed from the germline J gene. The genes are TRBV5-4 and TRBJ2-1; 8 bases line up with TRBD2. CDR1 is SGHNT and CDR2 is YYREEE in the germline V gene (reference sequence). This CDR3 is 15 amino acids long. J was trimmed by 4 bases and V by 5 bases; bases with no gene match: 8. This chain's CDR3 is CASSSAGGQYNEQFF. The CDR3 DNA, read in part, is TGTGCCAGCAGTAGTGCGGGGGGTCAATACAATGAG.

On this clone itself: The read ends 3 residues shy of where the CDR3 ends; the end is completed using the germline J gene. The chain links TRBV9 to TRBJ1-4; D ambiguous. The CDR3 sequence is 13 residues long. Trimming pared 0 bases from V and 5 bases from J, leaving 5 bases between. The germline V gene encodes CDR1 SGDLS and CDR2 YYNGEE. The CDR3 bases that were read are TGTGCCAGCAGCGTAGGTCCGAATGAAAAA. It codes for CASSVGPNEK. The entire CDR3 sequence reads CASSVGPNEKLFF.

About this clone: The CDR3 is cut off 3 residues early in the read; its end comes from the germline J gene. This chain joins TRBV5-1 and TRBJ1-5; 10 nucleotides agree with TRBD1. The CDR3 has 17 residues. V lost 4 bases and J lost 4; bases outside the gene matches: 11. CDR1 is SGHRS, CDR2 YFSETQ, per germline. CDR3 loop: CASSPTGGADGNQPQHF. The sequenced CDR3 bases are TGCGCCAGCAGCCCGACAGGGGGCGCGGATGGGAATCAGCCC.

CDR3 DNA, as far as it was read: TGTGCCACCAGCAACAGGGACTACGCTGGAAACACC. Translated, it gives CATSNRDYAGNT. In full, the CDR3 reads CATSNRDYAGNTIYF. The rearrangement joins TRBV15 to TRBJ1-3; D perhaps matches TRBD1 (6 bases). The DNA ends 3 residues before the CDR3 does, and the rest of the CDR3 is filled in from the germline J gene. The V gene lost 4 bases and the J gene lost 2 bases, with 12 bases spanning the gap. CDR3 length: 15 residues. CDR1 and CDR2 from the germline V gene are LNHNV and YYDKDF (reference sequence).